Reported below is one T cell receptor beta chain. Profiling relied on immunoSEQ multiplex PCR, and the TCRdb table lists in-frame clones only, not all of them. The data show hundreds of thousands of clones, with 81% seen just once and 6% to 9.5% held by the top ten. This entry comes from a study of blood T cell repertoires in COVID-19. Whole-study context: COVID-19 samples from acute and convalescent phases originated in the United States, Italy and Spain. In each case, the material was cDNA or gDNA derived from T cells, B-cell-depleted T cells, or PBMCs.

With V trimmed by 6 bases and J by 3 bases, 2 bases remained unmatched. The V gene's germline CDR1 is SGHTA and CDR2 FQGNSA. CDR3 length: 14 amino acids. The J gene is TRBJ2-2, the V gene TRBV7-2; 9 bases align to TRBD1. The receptor comes from a woman of 80 years or more with acute or convalescent COVID-19. The specimen sequenced was peripheral blood. For the CDR3, the DNA is TGTGCCAGCAGTCGGACAGGGGACACCGGGGAGCTGTTTTTT. Its translation: CASSRTGDTGELFF. The full variable domain, rest sourced from reference TRBV7-2 and TRBJ2-2, is GAGVSQSPSNKVTEKGKDVELRCDPISGHTALYWYRQSLGQGLEFLIYFQGNSAPDKSGLPSDRFSAERTGGSVSTLTIQRTQQEDSAVYLCASSRTGDTGELFFGEGSRLTVL.